The 28 T cell receptor beta chains listed next were all sequenced from one sample in a study of blood T cell repertoires in COVID-19. The assay was immunoSEQ multiplex PCR, and TCRdb's table has in-frame clones only and misses some. The sample includes 200,000 or so clones, about 86% of them seen just once. The sequencing sample was made of PBMCs or T cells enriched from blood (not recorded which). These receptors all come from a middle-aged woman with acute COVID-19.

This chain joins TRBV25-1 and TRBJ2-1, with 7 bases fitting TRBD1. The CDR3 has 16 residues. Germline lookup yields CDR1 MGHDK and CDR2 SYGVNS. The V segment lost 3 bases and the J segment 2 bases; nucleotides outside the gene matches: 7. The CDR3 nucleotides read TGTGCCAGCAGTGACTTGAACAGGGGCCCCTACAATGAGCAGTTCTTC. It specifies CASSDLNRGPYNEQFF. The full variable domain, its missing parts supplied by reference TRBV25-1 and TRBJ2-1, is EADIYQTPRYLVIGTGKKITLECSQTMGHDKMYWYQQDPGMELHLIHYSYGVNSTEKGDLSSESTVSRIRTEHFPLTLESARPSHTSQYLCASSDLNRGPYNEQFFGPGTRLTVL.

The chain recombines TRBV29-1 with TRBJ1-5; D is possibly TRBD1 (5 bases). CDR3 length: 13 residues. Germline CDR1 SQVTM, CDR2 ANQGSEA. Trimming left V 6 bases short and J 0 bases short, with 9 bases between. The CDR3 protein is CSVQEYSNQPQHF. Here the CDR3 DNA reads TGCAGCGTACAGGAATATAGCAATCAGCCCCAGCATTTT.

The CDR3 coding sequence is TGTGCCATCAGTGTGGAGAGAAGAGCTTTCTTT. Its protein product is CAISVERRAFF. This rearrangement joins TRBV10-3 to TRBJ1-1; no definite D call. V was cut by 4 bases and J by 10 bases, with 10 bases left in between. Germline V CDR1 and CDR2: ENHRY, SYGVKD. The CDR3 extends over 11 amino acids.

The V gene is TRBV28, the J gene TRBJ2-4; TRBD2 agrees at 7 bases. The germline CDR1 and CDR2 sequences are MDHEN and SYDVKM. The ends lost 3 bases at V and 8 bases at J; junction bases unmatched: 7. The CDR3 spans 14 residues. The CDR3 DNA reads TGTGCCAGCAGTTTCAGGAGGGAGGGAGACATTCAGTACTTC. This translates into CASSFRREGDIQYF. Looking up the rest from reference TRBV28 and TRBJ2-4 gives the full variable domain: DVKVTQSSRYLVKRTGEKVFLECVQDMDHENMFWYRQDPGLGLRLIYFSYDVKMKEKGDIPEGYSVSREKKERFSLILESASTNQTSMYLCASSFRREGDIQYFGAGTRLSVL.

V is TRBV27 and J is TRBJ1-1; 8 bases fit TRBD1. The germline V gene encodes CDR1 MNHEY and CDR2 SMNVEV (reference sequence). This CDR3 is built from 15 residues. Trimming took 5 bases from V and 0 from J; bases not matched to a gene: 5. CDR3 protein: CASSPPGQVNTEAFF. CDR3 bases: TGTGCCAGCAGTCCCCCGGGACAGGTGAACACTGAAGCTTTCTTT.

This chain connects TRBV27 to TRBJ1-2; TRBD1 might be the D (5 bases). The V gene's germline CDR1 is MNHEY and CDR2 SMNVEV (reference sequence). The CDR3 has 17 amino acids. V was clipped by 3 bases and J by 7 bases, with 24 bases between them. The CDR3 region is CASSFRAMAGLFAGYTF. The CDR3, as DNA: TGTGCCAGCAGTTTCAGGGCCATGGCAGGGCTCTTTGCTGGCTACACCTTC.

This sequence joins TRBV29-1 and TRBJ1-1; D remains unclear. Germline CDR1 is SQVTM and CDR2 is ANQGSEA. The CDR3 length is 13 residues. V lost 0 bases and J lost 3, with 8 bases in between. In nucleotides, the CDR3 is TGCAGCGTTGAAGAGGGGAGGGACACTGAAGCTTTCTTT. Amino acids: CSVEEGRDTEAFF.

The rearrangement links TRBV28 to TRBJ2-6; TRBD1 matches at 10 bases. CDR1 and CDR2 from the germline V gene are MDHEN and SYDVKM. With 6 bases clipped from V and 4 bases from J, the junction kept 6 bases outside the gene matches. The CDR3 sequence is 16 residues long. The CDR3 reads CASRRQGAMGANVLTF. The CDR3 nucleotides read TGTGCCAGCAGGAGACAGGGGGCGATGGGGGCCAACGTCCTGACTTTC.

The V call is TRBV28, the J call TRBJ1-3; D is unresolved. The CDR3 spans 13 residues. V was cut by 7 bases and J by 0 bases, with 7 bases left in between. CDR1 is MDHEN and CDR2 is SYDVKM in the germline V gene. CDR3 nucleotides: TGTGCCAGCACCGGGAGCTCTGGAAACACCATATATTTT. Its protein is CASTGSSGNTIYF.

This clone was observed once. The CDR3: CASSPPTSRYEQYF. CDR3 sequence (DNA): TGTGCCAGCTCACCACCTACTAGCCGCTACGAGCAGTACTTC. V and J are TRBV18 and TRBJ2-7; tentative D call: TRBD2 (6 bases). CDR1 is KGHSH and CDR2 is LQKENI in the germline V gene. CDR3 length equals 14 residues. Trimming shortened V by 0 bases and J by 3 bases, and 9 bases separated the two germline ends. Full variable domain (rest looked up from reference TRBV18 and TRBJ2-7): NAGVMQNPRHLVRRRGQEARLRCSPMKGHSHVYWYRQLPEEGLKFMVYLQKENIIDESGMPKERFSAEFPKEGPSILRIQQVVRGDSAAYFCASSPPTSRYEQYFGPGTRLTVT.

This chain joins TRBV28 and TRBJ2-1; 7 bases fit TRBD1. The CDR3 runs 12 residues. Per the germline V gene, CDR1 is MDHEN and CDR2 is SYDVKM. The V segment lost 5 bases and the J segment 8 bases; nucleotides outside the gene matches: 3. The CDR3 here is CASSQTGYEQFF. The CDR3 coding sequence is TGTGCCAGCAGTCAGACAGGGTATGAGCAGTTCTTC.

This clone was recorded only once. This chain joins TRBV6-5 and TRBJ2-6; the match to TRBD2 covers 7 bases. Germline trimming cut 6 bases from V and 0 bases from J; bases unmatched to any gene: 2. CDR1 is MNHEY and CDR2 is SVGAGI in the germline V gene. The CDR3 runs to 15 residues. CDR3 sequence: CASRLADSGANVLTF. The CDR3 DNA sequence: TGTGCCAGCAGGCTAGCGGACTCTGGGGCCAACGTCCTGACTTTC.

The V and J genes are TRBV11-2 and TRBJ2-1; D might be TRBD1 (6 bases). The germline CDR1 and CDR2 sequences are SGHAT and FQNNGV. Trimming took 5 bases from V and 4 from J, leaving 18 bases between them. CDR3 length: 16 amino acids. Written as DNA, the CDR3 is TGTGCCAGCAGCACCGAAAGGACAGTCAGATACAATGAGCAGTTCTTC. This gives the protein CASSTERTVRYNEQFF.

The rearrangement links TRBV19 to TRBJ2-7; a weak D match, TRBD1 (6 bases). This CDR3 is built from 13 residues. The germline V gene has CDR1 LNHDA and CDR2 SQIVND (reference sequence). Trimming stripped 3 bases from V and 6 bases from J, with 12 bases between. The CDR3 protein is CASSISGHTEQYF. The CDR3 bases are TGTGCCAGTAGTATTTCGGGACACACCGAGCAGTACTTC.

This rearrangement joins TRBV18 to TRBJ1-5, with a weak D call TRBD1 (5 bases). Trimming removed 3 bases at V and 0 bases at J, with 9 bases between. This CDR3 spans 15 amino acids. Per germline, CDR1 KGHSH and CDR2 LQKENI. CDR3 amino acids: CASSPDSVSNQPQHF. In DNA, the CDR3 is TGTGCCAGCTCACCCGACAGTGTTAGCAATCAGCCCCAGCATTTT.

J is TRBJ1-3 and V is TRBV5-5; tentative D call: TRBD1 (5 bases). Looked up from germline, CDR1 is SGHKS and CDR2 is YYEKEE (reference sequence). V dropped 3 bases and J dropped 4 bases, with 11 bases sitting between them. There are 14 residues in the CDR3. CDR3 coding DNA: TGTGCCAGCAGCTCTGGGGGGTCCGGAAACACCATATATTTT. Its translation: CASSSGGSGNTIYF.

The J gene is TRBJ2-6, the V gene TRBV7-2; TRBD1 matches at 7 bases. Germline trimming cut 1 base from V and 0 bases from J; bases unmatched to any gene: 6. Per germline, CDR1 SGHTA and CDR2 FQGNSA. The CDR3 contains 18 residues. The CDR3 region is CASSLVGDRVSGANVLTF. The CDR3 nucleotides are TGTGCCAGCAGCTTAGTTGGGGACAGAGTCTCTGGGGCCAACGTCCTGACTTTC.

The chain recombines TRBV5-4 with TRBJ1-5; no firm D call. The CDR3 spans 14 residues. The V end was cut by 2 bases, the J end by 1 base, with 7 bases between. CDR1 SGHNT and CDR2 YYREEE come from the germline V gene (reference sequence). The CDR3 is CASSFTGSNQPQHF. The CDR3 DNA reads TGTGCCAGCAGCTTCACGGGGAGCAATCAGCCCCAGCATTTT.

V gene TRBV5-1 combines with J gene TRBJ2-7, with 14 bases fitting TRBD2. After removal of 4 bases from V and 2 bases from J, the junction contained 14 bases not matched to a gene. Germline V gene data show CDR1 as SGHRS and CDR2 as YFSETQ. This CDR3 spans 19 amino acids. CDR3 in amino acids: CASSPLPGLAGVIAYEQYF. Written as DNA, the CDR3 is TGCGCCAGCAGCCCTCTACCGGGACTAGCGGGAGTAATAGCCTACGAGCAGTACTTC.

The chain combines TRBV11-3 with TRBJ2-3; D gene unclear. Germline V gene lookup returns CDR1 SGHNT and CDR2 YENEEA. The CDR3 contains 18 residues. Trimming took 0 bases from V and 0 from J, leaving 16 bases between them. CDR3 loop: CASSLDPVQHSSTDTQYF. DNA of the CDR3: TGTGCCAGCAGCTTAGATCCGGTACAGCATTCTAGCACAGATACGCAGTATTTT.

The J gene is TRBJ2-2, the V gene TRBV18; D uncertain. The CDR3 contains 14 residues. V lost 0 bases, J lost 5 bases, and 7 bases lay in between. Germline V gives CDR1 KGHSH, CDR2 LQKENI. This CDR3 is CASSPPPQTGELFF. CDR3 nucleotide sequence: TGTGCCAGCTCACCACCCCCCCAGACCGGGGAGCTGTTTTTT.

As concerns this clone: The same CDR3 can be traced to other DNA sequences in this sample. The V gene is TRBV18, the J gene TRBJ2-3; 9 bases are shared with TRBD2. J was trimmed by 3 bases and V by 0 bases; bases with no gene match: 4. The CDR3 totals 16 residues. Germline V lookup: CDR1 KGHSH, CDR2 LQKENI. CDR3 loop: CASSPPNSGRTDTQYF. DNA of the CDR3: TGTGCCAGCTCACCACCCAATAGCGGGAGAACAGATACGCAGTATTTT.

The genes are TRBV6-5 and TRBJ2-7; 7 bases map to TRBD2. Germline CDR1 is MNHEY and CDR2 is SVGAGI. This CDR3 has 13 amino acids. The J segment lost 4 bases and the V segment lost 8 bases, leaving 8 bases of the junction unmatched. Written as DNA, the CDR3 is TGTGCCAGCGGCGGGAGTCTCTCGTACGAGCAGTACTTC. It encodes CASGGSLSYEQYF.

The chain employs TRBV25-1 and TRBJ2-1; TRBD2 might be the D (5 bases). From germline, CDR1 is MGHDK and CDR2 SYGVNS. The CDR3 is 15 residues long. V was clipped by 6 bases and J by 7 bases, with 19 bases between them. The DNA of the CDR3 is TGTGCCAGCAGCCCTCCGGGGTCCGCCCGAAATGAGCAGTTCTTC. Its protein is CASSPPGSARNEQFF.

CDR3 loop: CASSTVVAGGGEQYF. Written as DNA, the CDR3 is TGTGCCAGTAGTACCGTAGTGGCGGGAGGCGGCGAGCAGTACTTC. The chain has TRBV19 and TRBJ2-7; the match to TRBD2 covers 8 bases. CDR3 size: 15 residues. The germline CDR1 and CDR2 sequences are LNHDA and SQIVND (reference sequence). With V trimmed by 4 bases and J by 6 bases, 11 bases remained unmatched.

V is TRBV27 and J is TRBJ1-5, with TRBD1 identical over 10 bases. Germline V gives CDR1 MNHEY, CDR2 SMNVEV (reference sequence). V lost 3 bases to trimming and J lost 6 bases; unmatched junction nucleotides: 5. CDR3 length equals 15 residues. In nucleotides, the CDR3 is TGTGCCAGCAGTTTGGACAGGGGGGTGGGTCAGCCCCAGCATTTT. The encoded protein is CASSLDRGVGQPQHF.

This clone showed up just once. CDR3 sequence reads: CASGIQGPGSNQPQHF. DNA for the CDR3: TGTGCCAGTGGAATACAGGGTCCTGGGAGCAATCAGCCCCAGCATTTT. The rearrangement uses TRBV28 and TRBJ1-5; D is perhaps TRBD1 (6 bases). The CDR3 loop spans 16 amino acids. Germline CDR1 MDHEN, CDR2 SYDVKM. Between the trimmed V and J ends, which lost 9 bases and 1 base, there was a span of 19 bases.

The chain is built from TRBV7-3 and TRBJ2-5; D unresolved. This CDR3 is built from 11 residues. V gave up 3 bases and J gave up 5 bases, with 4 bases separating them. Per the germline V gene, CDR1 is SGHTA and CDR2 is FQGTGA. In DNA, the CDR3 is TGTGCCAGCAGCTTCGCGGAGACCCAGTACTTC. Its protein is CASSFAETQYF.